This TCR beta chain stems from a study of shared clonotypes between healthy human individuals. Study-wide points: Shared clonotypes across all four donors exceeded non-shared ones in generation probability.

To note about this clone: Its target is unknown.

V trimming: 7 bases; J trimming: 4 bases; junction bases outside the gene matches: 5. There are 13 residues in the CDR3. Germline V gene lookup returns CDR1 MDHEN and CDR2 SYDVKM. Method: immunoSEQ multiplex PCR; TCRdb's copy keeps in-frame clones and lacks some. This sample yields 2 million to 2.5 million clones, of which approximately 93% are seen a single time; about 0.41% belongs to the top ten. The gene calls are TRBV28 and TRBJ2-5; 8 bases align to TRBD2. This receptor was obtained from a man younger than 30 in good health. Some clones in this sample may be carry-over from other donors' samples. Sequences were obtained from naive CD4+ T cells from PBMCs. Stated subset: CD45RA+ positively selected. The CDR3 coding sequence is TGTGCCAGCAAGGGACTAGGAAGAGAGACCCAGTACTTC. Protein product: CASKGLGRETQYF.